The sequence of this T cell receptor beta chain was determined in a study of metastatic and nonmetastatic thyroid tumors. Study in general: For malignant and benign thyroid patients, tumor or nodule tissue and blood were the sources whose repertoires were compared.

No treatment had been given to any patient before thyroid surgery. Per the study methods: The study's classifier, a distant-metastasis tool for papillary thyroid cancer, was built using CDR3 differences across clinicopathological groups. TCRdb re-analyzed the PCR reads using MiXCR. These V and J calls derive from TCRdb rather than the authors' analysis. The data show 60,000 or so clones, just over 4% seen once. This clone was detected many times. Its antigen is currently unknown. Study results and limitations: Significantly higher TCR beta diversity was reportedly seen in malignant thyroid tumors than benign nodules, in blood and tumor.

CDR1 and CDR2 from the germline V gene are LNHDA and SQIVND (reference sequence). V was shortened by 2 bases and J by 2 bases, with 16 bases between the two germline ends. The CDR3 loop spans 17 amino acids. The chain carries TRBV19 and TRBJ1-5, with D tentatively TRBD1 (5 bases). This sequence was found in a female donor with papillary thyroid cancer or a benign thyroid nodule (not recorded which). Some clones in this sample may be carry-over from other donors' samples. Sample: blood. DNA for the CDR3: TGTGCCAGTAGTATAACGCTGGGCAGGGTGGGCAATCAGCCCCAGCATTTT. Amino acid sequence: CASSITLGRVGNQPQHF.